This T cell receptor beta chain was captured in a study of CD8 T cells in Susac syndrome. When the RNA was reverse transcribed, random hexamers were used with an input of roughly 0.45 to 1 ug. MiXCR was run by TCRdb on the immunoSEQ multiplex PCR reads, yielding one entry per CDR3 protein. The table has 180,000 or so distinct CDR3 sequences, 90% to 95% seen once; the top ten hold around 0.15%. The CDR3 is 14 amino acids. V lost 6 bases, J lost 7 bases, and 16 bases lay in between. The material sequenced was CD4+ T cells from PBMCs. The chain joins TRBV12-3 or TRBV12-4 to TRBJ1-5; tentatively, D is TRBD1 (5 bases). The receptor comes from a human donor in good health. This CDR3 reads CASSQGATGQPQHF. In DNA, the CDR3 is TGTGCCAGCAGCCAAGGGGCGACGGGACAGCCCCAGCATTTT.